This T cell receptor beta chain originates from a study of cytomegalovirus exposure and HLA in healthy donors. Amplification used 60 Vbeta primers and 13 Jbeta primers. Some clones are missing from TCRdb's copy, which holds only in-frame ones; the method was immunoSEQ multiplex PCR. The data show around 94,000 clones, over 65% seen once. General study points: Diagnosis of cytomegalovirus status made by the classifier reportedly showed high specificity and sensitivity. Several of the most significant clusters appeared linked to common viral pathogens, based on a later analysis.

This clone has just one count. Its target is unknown. V was pared by 0 bases and J by 8 bases, with 16 bases between. Germline-derived CDR1 and CDR2 are MNHNY and SVGAGI (reference sequence). The CDR3 loop spans 15 amino acids. The sample was PBMCs. The sequence derives from a woman aged 40 to 50 in good health and CMV-seropositive. The chain combines TRBV6-6 with TRBJ1-2; D possibly corresponds to TRBD1 (6 bases). The CDR3 reads CASSYSGDMRNGYTF. As DNA, the CDR3 is TGTGCCAGCAGTTACTCTGGGGACATGAGGAACGGCTACACCTTC.